The 13 T cell receptor beta chains below come from one sample, sequenced in a study of cytomegalovirus exposure and HLA in healthy donors. In the PCR, 60 Vbeta and 13 Jbeta primers were used. The assay was immunoSEQ multiplex PCR, and TCRdb's table has in-frame clones only and misses some. The sample includes about 190,000 clones, about 81% of them seen just once. Sequenced input: PBMCs. These receptors originate from a woman between 18 and 29 years old in good health and CMV-seronegative.

The J gene is TRBJ1-2, the V gene TRBV19; TRBD1 matches at 10 bases. The V and J ends lost 5 bases and 8 bases, in that order; junction bases with no gene match: 11. The CDR3 has 15 residues. CDR1 is LNHDA and CDR2 is SQIVND in the germline V gene (reference sequence). CDR3 DNA: TGTGCCAGTAGTCTGACAGGGGGCGCGAACGTGGGCTACACCTTC. Encoded protein: CASSLTGGANVGYTF.

The rearrangement links TRBV7-8 to TRBJ1-4, with 8 positions matching TRBD1. Germline CDR1 reads SGHVS; CDR2 reads FQNEAQ. Trimming took 5 bases from V and 10 from J; bases not matched to a gene: 15. The CDR3 sequence is 16 residues long. The CDR3 spells CASSPRFQGARGKLFF. For the CDR3, the DNA is TGTGCCAGCAGCCCCCGTTTCCAGGGGGCGCGAGGAAAACTGTTTTTT.

A few counts support this clone. This rearrangement joins TRBV28 to TRBJ2-7, with 7 bases identical to TRBD2. The ends lost 4 bases at V and 2 bases at J; junction bases unmatched: 8. This CDR3 comprises 15 residues. The V gene's germline CDR1 is MDHEN and CDR2 SYDVKM. The CDR3 coding sequence is TGTGCCAGCAGTTCCCAAGCGGGGAGAGCCTACGAGCAGTACTTC. Its protein is CASSSQAGRAYEQYF.

This clone was seen just once. The genes are TRBV6-1 and TRBJ2-5; D is undetermined. This CDR3 is 14 amino acids long. Germline V gene data show CDR1 as MNHNS and CDR2 as SASEGT. Trimming cost V 2 bases and J 4 bases, with 11 bases left between them. The CDR3 bases are TGTGCCAGCAGTGAATTAATGGCAGGAGAGACCCAGTACTTC. Amino acid sequence: CASSELMAGETQYF.

The V call is TRBV14, the J call TRBJ2-1; 9 positions match TRBD2. In germline, CDR1 is SGHDN, CDR2 FVKESK. V dropped 1 base and J dropped 1; count of bases not matched to a gene: 5. The length of the CDR3 is 17 residues. The CDR3 region is CASSQVKRGESYNEQFF. CDR3 DNA sequence: TGTGCCAGCAGCCAAGTTAAGCGGGGGGAGTCCTACAATGAGCAGTTCTTC.

The V call is TRBV28, the J call TRBJ2-2; 8 bases are a match to TRBD2. The V segment lost 10 bases and the J segment 7 bases; nucleotides outside the gene matches: 14. The CDR3 loop spans 15 amino acids. Germline V gene sequence: CDR1 MDHEN, CDR2 SYDVKM. The CDR3 region is CATLRSGSNDGELFF. The CDR3 DNA is TGTGCCACCCTGCGCAGCGGGAGTAATGACGGGGAGCTGTTTTTT.

This clone was observed a single time. The CDR3 region is CASSLSSNTGELFF. CDR3 DNA: TGTGCCAGCAGCTTATCGTCTAACACCGGGGAGCTGTTTTTT. The chain links TRBV7-9 to TRBJ2-2; D uncertain. CDR3 length: 14 amino acids. Germline CDR1 SEHNR, CDR2 FQNEAQ (reference sequence). Trimming stripped 2 bases from V and 2 bases from J, with 6 bases between.

V and J are TRBV7-6 and TRBJ2-5; the D gene is possibly TRBD2 (5 bases). Deletions cut 7 bases from V and 2 bases from J, with 17 bases between. In germline, CDR1 is SGHVS, CDR2 FNYEAQ. The CDR3 contains 15 residues. CDR3 sequence reads: CASTLLPRDQETQYF. In DNA, the CDR3 is TGTGCCAGCACTTTGTTGCCCCGGGATCAAGAGACCCAGTACTTC.

The rearrangement uses TRBV7-9 and TRBJ1-2, with 10 bases identical to TRBD1. The ends lost 5 bases at V and 8 bases at J; junction bases unmatched: 8. This CDR3 is built from 14 residues. Per the germline V gene, CDR1 is SEHNR and CDR2 is FQNEAQ (reference sequence). The CDR3 nucleotides are TGTGCCAGCAGCCCCCAGGGGACAGGGGTCGGCTACACCTTC. Translated: CASSPQGTGVGYTF.

The chain has TRBV6-5 and TRBJ2-2; no clear D gene. Germline CDR1 is MNHEY and CDR2 is SVGAGI. The CDR3 is 12 residues long. The ends were cut back, 2 bases at V and 5 bases at J, with 3 bases in the middle. CDR3 coding DNA: TGTGCCAGCAGTTACACTACCGGGGAGCTGTTTTTT. Translating it yields CASSYTTGELFF.

The chain employs TRBV7-3 and TRBJ2-7; D unclear. This CDR3 has 15 amino acids. From germline, CDR1 is SGHTA and CDR2 FQGTGA. V was clipped by 4 bases and J by 1 base, with 14 bases between them. As DNA, the CDR3 is TGTGCCAGCAGCTCCAGCATAGTAGCTTCCTACGAGCAGTACTTC. This encodes CASSSSIVASYEQYF.

The CDR3 region is CASSTIYTGYSNQPQHF. CDR3 coding DNA: TGTGCCAGTAGTACGATATATACAGGGTATAGCAATCAGCCCCAGCATTTT. The chain uses TRBV19 and TRBJ1-5; weak D call: TRBD1 (6 bases). Germline lookup yields CDR1 LNHDA and CDR2 SQIVND (reference sequence). This CDR3 spans 17 amino acids. The V and J ends lost 4 bases and 0 bases respectively, with 16 bases between them.

This clone showed up just once. V gene TRBV4-2 combines with J gene TRBJ1-2; 8 bases map to TRBD1. Looked up from germline, CDR1 is LGHNA and CDR2 is YNFKEQ. V gave up 1 base and J gave up 7 bases; unmatched junction bases: 14. The CDR3 is 17 residues long. The CDR3 DNA reads as TGTGCCAGCAGCCAAGCAGATCTTTGGACAGGGAGTTCTGGCTACACCTTC. It yields the protein CASSQADLWTGSSGYTF.